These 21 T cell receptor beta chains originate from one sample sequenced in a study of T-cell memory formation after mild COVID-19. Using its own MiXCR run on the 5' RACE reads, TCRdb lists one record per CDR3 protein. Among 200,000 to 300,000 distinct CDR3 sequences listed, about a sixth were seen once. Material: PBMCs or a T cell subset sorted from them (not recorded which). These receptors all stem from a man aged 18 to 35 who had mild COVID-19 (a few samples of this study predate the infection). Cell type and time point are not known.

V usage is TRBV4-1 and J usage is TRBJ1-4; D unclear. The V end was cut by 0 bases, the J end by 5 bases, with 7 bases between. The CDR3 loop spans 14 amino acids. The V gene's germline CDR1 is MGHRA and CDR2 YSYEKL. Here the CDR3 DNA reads TGCGCCAGCAGCCAAGATCGGCGGAATGAAAAACTGTTTTTT. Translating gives CASSQDRRNEKLFF.

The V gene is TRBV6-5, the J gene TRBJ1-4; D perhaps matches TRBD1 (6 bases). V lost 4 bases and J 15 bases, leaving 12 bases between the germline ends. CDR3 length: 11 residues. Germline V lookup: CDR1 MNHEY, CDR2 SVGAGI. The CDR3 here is CASSFGGEVFF. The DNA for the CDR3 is TGTGCCAGCAGTTTTGGGGGCGAGGTGTTTTTT.

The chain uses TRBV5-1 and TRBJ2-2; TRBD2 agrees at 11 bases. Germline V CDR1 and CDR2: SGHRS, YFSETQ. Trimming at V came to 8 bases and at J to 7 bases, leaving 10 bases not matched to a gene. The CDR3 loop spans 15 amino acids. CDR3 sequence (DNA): TGCGCCAGTCGCGCTAGCGGGGGGACCGACGGGGAGCTGTTTTTT. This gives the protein CASRASGGTDGELFF.

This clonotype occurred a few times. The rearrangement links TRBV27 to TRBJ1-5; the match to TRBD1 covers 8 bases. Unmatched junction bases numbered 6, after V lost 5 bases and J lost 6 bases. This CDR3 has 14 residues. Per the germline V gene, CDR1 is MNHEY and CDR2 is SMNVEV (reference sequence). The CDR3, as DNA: TGTGCCAGCAGTACAGGGGGGAGAGGTCAGCCCCAGCATTTT. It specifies CASSTGGRGQPQHF.

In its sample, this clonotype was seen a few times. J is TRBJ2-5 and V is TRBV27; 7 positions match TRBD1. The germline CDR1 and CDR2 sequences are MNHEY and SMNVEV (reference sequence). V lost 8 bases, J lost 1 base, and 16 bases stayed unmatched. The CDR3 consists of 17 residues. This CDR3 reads CASRRGIGQEVQETQYF. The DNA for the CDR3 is TGTGCCAGCCGACGAGGGATCGGACAGGAGGTCCAAGAGACCCAGTACTTC.

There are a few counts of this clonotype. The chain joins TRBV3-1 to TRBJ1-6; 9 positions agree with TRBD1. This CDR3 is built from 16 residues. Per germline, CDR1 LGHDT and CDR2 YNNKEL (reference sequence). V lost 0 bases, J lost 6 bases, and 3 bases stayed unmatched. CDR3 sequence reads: CASSQEGTGTNSPLHF. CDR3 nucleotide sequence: TGTGCCAGCAGCCAAGAAGGGACAGGGACTAATTCACCCCTCCACTTT.

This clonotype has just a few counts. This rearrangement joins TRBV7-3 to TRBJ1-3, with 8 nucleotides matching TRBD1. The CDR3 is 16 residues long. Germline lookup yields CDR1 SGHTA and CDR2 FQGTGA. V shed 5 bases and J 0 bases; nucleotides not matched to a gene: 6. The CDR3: CASSAGDRLSGNTIYF. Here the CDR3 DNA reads TGTGCCAGCAGCGCAGGGGACAGGCTCTCTGGAAACACCATATATTTT.

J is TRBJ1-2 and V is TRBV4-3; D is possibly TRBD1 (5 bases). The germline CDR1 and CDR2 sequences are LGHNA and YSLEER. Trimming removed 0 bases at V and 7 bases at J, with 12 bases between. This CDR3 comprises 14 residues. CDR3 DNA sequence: TGCGCCAGCAGCCAAGATGCAGGGTGGCGTGGCTACACCTTC. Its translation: CASSQDAGWRGYTF.

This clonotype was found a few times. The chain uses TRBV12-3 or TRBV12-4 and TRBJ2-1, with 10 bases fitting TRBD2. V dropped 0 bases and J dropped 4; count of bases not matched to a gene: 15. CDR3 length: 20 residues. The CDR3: CASSLALRGLAGARYNEQFF. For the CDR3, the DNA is TGTGCCAGCAGTTTAGCTTTGAGGGGGCTAGCGGGGGCGCGTTACAATGAGCAGTTCTTC.

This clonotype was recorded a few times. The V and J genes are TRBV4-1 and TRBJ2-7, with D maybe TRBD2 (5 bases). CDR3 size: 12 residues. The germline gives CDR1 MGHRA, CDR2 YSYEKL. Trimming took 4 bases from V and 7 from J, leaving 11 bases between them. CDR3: CASSRTGMEQYF. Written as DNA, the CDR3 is TGCGCCAGCAGCCGGACGGGGATGGAGCAGTACTTC.

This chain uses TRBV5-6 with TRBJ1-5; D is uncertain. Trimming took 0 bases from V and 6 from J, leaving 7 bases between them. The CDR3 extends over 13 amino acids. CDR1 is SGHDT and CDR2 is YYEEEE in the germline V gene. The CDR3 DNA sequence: TGTGCCAGCAGCTTGGGGATTGGTCAGCCCCAGCATTTT. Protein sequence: CASSLGIGQPQHF.

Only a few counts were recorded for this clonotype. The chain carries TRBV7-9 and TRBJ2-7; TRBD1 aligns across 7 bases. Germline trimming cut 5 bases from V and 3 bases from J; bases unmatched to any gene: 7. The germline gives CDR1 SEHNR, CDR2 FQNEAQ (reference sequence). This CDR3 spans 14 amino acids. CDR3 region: CASSHRDSGYEQYV. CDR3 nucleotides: TGTGCCAGCAGCCATCGGGACAGTGGCTACGAGCAGTACGTC.

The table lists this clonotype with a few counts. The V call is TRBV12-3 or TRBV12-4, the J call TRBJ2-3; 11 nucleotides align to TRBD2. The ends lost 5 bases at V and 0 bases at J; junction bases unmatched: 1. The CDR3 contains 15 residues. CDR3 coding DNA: TGTGCCAGCAGTAGACTAGCGGGGAGCACAGATACGCAGTATTTT. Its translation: CASSRLAGSTDTQYF.

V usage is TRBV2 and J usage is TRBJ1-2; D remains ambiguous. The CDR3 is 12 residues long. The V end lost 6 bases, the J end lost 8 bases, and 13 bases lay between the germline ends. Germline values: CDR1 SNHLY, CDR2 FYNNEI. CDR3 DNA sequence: TGTGCCAGCAGGATCATGTCCTCCGGCTACACCTTC. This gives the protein CASRIMSSGYTF.

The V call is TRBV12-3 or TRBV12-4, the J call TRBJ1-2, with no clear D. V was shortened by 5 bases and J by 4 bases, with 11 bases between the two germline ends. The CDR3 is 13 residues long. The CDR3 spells CASSPGRIYGYTF. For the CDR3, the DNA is TGTGCCAGCAGTCCCGGACGGATCTATGGCTACACCTTC.

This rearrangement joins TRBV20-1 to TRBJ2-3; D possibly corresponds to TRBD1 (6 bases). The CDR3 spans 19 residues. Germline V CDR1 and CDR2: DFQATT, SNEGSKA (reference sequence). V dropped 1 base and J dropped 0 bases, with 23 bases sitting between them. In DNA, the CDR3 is TGCAGTGCTAGAGTAAGTAGGATGGACAGCACGACCAGCACAGATACGCAGTATTTT. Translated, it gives CSARVSRMDSTTSTDTQYF.

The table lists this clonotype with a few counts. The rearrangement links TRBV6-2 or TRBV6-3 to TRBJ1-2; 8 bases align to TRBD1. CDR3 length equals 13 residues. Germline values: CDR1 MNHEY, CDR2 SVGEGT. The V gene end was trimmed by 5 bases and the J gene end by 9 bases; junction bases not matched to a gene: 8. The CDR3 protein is CASSHRGQGSYTF. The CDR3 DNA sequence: TGTGCCAGCAGTCACCGAGGACAGGGCAGCTACACCTTC.

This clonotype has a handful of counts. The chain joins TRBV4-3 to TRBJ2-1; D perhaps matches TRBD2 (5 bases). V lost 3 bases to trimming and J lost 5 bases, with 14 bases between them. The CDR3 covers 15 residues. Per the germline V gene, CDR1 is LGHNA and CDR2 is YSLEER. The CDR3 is CASSQDSSLHNEQFF. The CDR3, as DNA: TGCGCCAGCAGCCAGGACTCAAGCCTGCACAATGAGCAGTTCTTC.

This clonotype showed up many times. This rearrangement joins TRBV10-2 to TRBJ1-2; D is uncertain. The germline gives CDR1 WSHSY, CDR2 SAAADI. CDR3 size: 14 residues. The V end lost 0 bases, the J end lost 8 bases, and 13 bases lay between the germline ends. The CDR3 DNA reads TGCGCCAGCAGTGAGTCATGGCCCACCGGGGGCTACACCTTC. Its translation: CASSESWPTGGYTF.

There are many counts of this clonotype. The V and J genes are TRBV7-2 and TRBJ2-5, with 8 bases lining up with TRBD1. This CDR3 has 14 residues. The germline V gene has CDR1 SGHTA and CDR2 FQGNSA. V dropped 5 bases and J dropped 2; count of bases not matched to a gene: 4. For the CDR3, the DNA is TGTGCCAGCAGCCCTCGGACAGGGCAAGAGACCCAGTACTTC. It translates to CASSPRTGQETQYF.

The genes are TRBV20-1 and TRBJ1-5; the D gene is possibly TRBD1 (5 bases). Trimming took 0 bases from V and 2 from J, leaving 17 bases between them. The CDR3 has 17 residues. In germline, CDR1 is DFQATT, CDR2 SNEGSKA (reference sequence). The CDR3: CSARDGRVNRRNQPQHF. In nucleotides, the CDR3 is TGCAGTGCTAGAGATGGCAGGGTCAATAGACGCAATCAGCCCCAGCATTTT.